This T cell receptor beta chain is from a study of shared clonotypes between healthy human individuals (dated by TCRdb to about 2020). Concerning the study at large: Three men and a couple of women, aged 18 to 49 years, made up the cohort. Per donor, three plates each were used for CD4 naive and CD4 memory, two for CD8 naive, and one for CD8 memory. To estimate repertoire size and how much clonotype sharing occurs between individuals, the study deeply sequenced the blood TCR repertoires of 5 or 6 healthy adults. Libraries were prepared and TCR repertoires were sequenced by different laboratories using diverse techniques, in order to increase sequencing depth and limit assay-specific biases. Each donor's leukapheresis produced roughly between roughly 0.94 and 9.5 billion PBMCs. The paper's findings and limits, for the study overall: Higher generation probabilities were observed for clonotypes shared by all four sorted-subset donors than for non-shared clonotypes. Because the study included a small number of donors, the genetic and exposure-history diversity represented was limited. Incomplete sequencing was indicated by rarefaction of sorted-subset datasets, despite the large sequencing depth. Sharing across a few donors was observed for approximately 5% of naive CD4, over 3% of naive CD8, about 2.3% of memory CD4, and around 0.42% of memory CD8 clonotypes. Sampling was limited to blood, and TCR repertoires in tissue likely differ from TCR repertoires in blood. Pairwise subsampling led to the expectation that sequencing depth would affect the degree of clonotype sharing among donors. Naive subsets generally had larger estimated clonotype richness than memory subsets did.

CD8 naive samples were obtained by positive selection for CCR7 among CD45RO-negative cells, yielding a CD45RA+CCR7+ population from which TemRA cells were excluded. The donors were healthy, HIV-negative adults with no recently reported acute infections or vaccinations. Only Caucasian adults living in Nashville, Tennessee, USA were represented among the donors. After blood collection by leukapheresis, PBMCs were isolated using Ficoll-Histopaque density gradient centrifugation and then cryopreserved in the vapor phase of liquid nitrogen. Analytical flow cytometry was used to check the purity and quantity of each magnetically sorted T cell population. Each sorted fraction had its genomic DNA isolated and then quantified by UV absorbance on a Nanodrop 2000c. Comments on this clone: What antigen it recognizes has not been identified. Nothing much larger sits one base from this clone, and base qualities are not available.

Trimming removed 3 bases from V and 4 bases from J; the gene matches leave 6 bases unexplained. Via the germline V gene, CDR1 is MGHRA and CDR2 YSYEKL. There are 16 amino acids in the CDR3, from cysteine to phenylalanine inclusive. Only the CDR3 DNA stays, 48 bases, in frame from base 1. Using the deep immunoSEQ assay, multiplex PCR amplified TCR CDR3 regions from genomic DNA. For each cell subset, the extracted genomic DNA was distributed evenly across all wells of several immunoSEQ 96-well plates, and each plate served as one replicate. For sorted subsets, approximately 210 ng genomic DNA, equal to tens of thousands of T cell genomes, was loaded into each replicate PCR. Purified libraries were measured with a Qubit 3.0 fluorometer, size-checked on a Bioanalyzer 2100, and measured again with the KAPA Library Quantification kit. Each immunoSEQ 96-well plate was sequenced on its own single-read 150-cycle Illumina NextSeq 550 flow cell. The paper's data handling went like this. Because the immunoSEQ output held only junctional sequences and lacked quality scores, the filtering could not match the filtering applied to full-length reads. Sequences were annotated with PyIR, a Python wrapper for IgBLAST v1.9, and V/J genes and CDR3 were assigned using IMGT germline references. Reads were removed for weak V/J assignments (E-value above 1e-6), missing CDR3, stop codons, out-of-frame junctions, or ambiguous translated residues. V3J clonotypes were defined by identical inferred V gene, J gene, and CDR3 amino acid sequence. Percentage overlap between repertoires was computed as shared unique clonotypes divided by the size of the smaller repertoire. RTK rarefaction, the Chao1 estimator, and Recon v2.1 estimates of unobserved clonotypes were used to assess repertoire richness. For all TCRbeta clonotypes obtained by the gDNA method from a few donors, generation probabilities were computed with OLGA. TCRdb's version of the immuneACCESS table is confined to in-frame rearrangements and falls short of the full clone set. An unresolved V gene accounts for under half of the shortfall where checked; the remainder is of unknown origin. V, J and clone size are taken as reported in that table, and D and trimming were inferred from the DNA itself. A total of nearly 2 million clones appear in this sample, just under 95% of them only once. Clones ranked in the top ten supply 0.9% to 1.5% of the sample.

Sequencing was done on a sample of naive CD8+ T cells sorted from blood. The cell subset or site label on this specimen signifies: CD45RA+CCR7+. Rearrangement joined TRBV4-1 to TRBJ2-2, with 9 bases in between that match TRBD2. The TCR was taken from a man between 18 and 29 years old in good health. The CDR3 loop reads CASSHPGTSITGELFF. The nucleotides read TGCGCCAGCAGCCATCCCGGGACTAGCATCACCGGGGAGCTGTTTTTT.